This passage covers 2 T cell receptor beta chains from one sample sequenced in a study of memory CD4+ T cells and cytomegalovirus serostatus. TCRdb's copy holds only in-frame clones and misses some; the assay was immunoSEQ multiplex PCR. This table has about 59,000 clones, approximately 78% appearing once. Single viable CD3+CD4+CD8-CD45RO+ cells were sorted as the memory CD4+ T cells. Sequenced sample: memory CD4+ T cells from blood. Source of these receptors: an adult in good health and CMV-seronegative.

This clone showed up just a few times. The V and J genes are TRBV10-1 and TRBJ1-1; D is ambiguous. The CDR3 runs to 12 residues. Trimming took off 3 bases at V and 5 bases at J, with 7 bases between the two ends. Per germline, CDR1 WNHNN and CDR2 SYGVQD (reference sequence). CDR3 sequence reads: CASSDRKTEAFF. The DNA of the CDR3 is TGCGCCAGCAGTGATCGGAAGACTGAAGCTTTCTTT.

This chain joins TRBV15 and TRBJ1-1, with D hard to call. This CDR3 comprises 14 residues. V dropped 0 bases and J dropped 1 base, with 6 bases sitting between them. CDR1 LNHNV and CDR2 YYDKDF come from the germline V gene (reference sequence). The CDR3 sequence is CATSRDRRNTEAFF. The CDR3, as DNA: TGTGCCACCAGCAGAGACAGGAGGAACACTGAAGCTTTCTTT.